This note documents a single T cell receptor (beta chain) sequence. This clonotype was detected a few times. Its antigen is not yet known. No base quality information exists; no much larger clone differs at one position. These data are taken from a study (dated by TCRdb to about 2016). About the study as a whole: The study investigated the origins of HIV persistence in individuals who naturally controlled HIV infection.

Library preparation employed 5' RACE. Sequencing relied on an Illumina HiSeq 2000. The raw public data were reprocessed by TCRdb itself: fastp quality trimming at Q25, MiXCR clonotype calling, in-frame beta chains only. Identical CDR3 protein sequences are pooled into one entry, listed with their most common genes and DNA. The sample includes fewer than 950 distinct CDR3 sequences, with roughly 9.2% observed a single time. The top ten hold about 24% of the sample. The origin of this receptor is a male donor with HIV. Source material: total memory T cells from blood PBMCs. Per the publication, the cell subset or site label means: transitional memory CD4+ T cells.

The CDR3 region reads CASSYSGAYGYTF. The DNA sequence is as follows: TGTGCCAGCAGTTACTCGGGAGCATATGGCTACACCTTC. The rearranged segments are TRBV6-5 and TRBJ1-2, with the identity of the D gene unclear. At the junction V is shortened by 0 bases and J by 5 bases, with 7 bases in between. Reading the germline V gene gives CDR1 MNHEY and CDR2 SVGAGI. Spanning cysteine to phenylalanine, the CDR3 consists of 13 amino acids. Just the 39-base CDR3 DNA is kept, in frame starting at base 1.